A selection of T cell receptor beta chains follows, all from one sample in a study of blood T cell repertoires in COVID-19. Repertoires were generated with immunoSEQ multiplex PCR, while TCRdb's copy carries only in-frame clones and drops some. The sample lists around 81,000 clones, around 85% seen once, with 3% to 3.5% in the top ten. Sequenced: peripheral blood. These receptors all come from a man between 50 and 59 years old with acute or convalescent COVID-19. Each CDR3 is given with its conserved first and last residue. The order of the fields is V gene, clone size, D gene, J gene, CDR3 protein, CDR3 DNA. The D gene is left open where the match is weak. A clone size is listed for some rows: how often the clone was seen (once, few, many), or a class if it is expanded.

v_call: TRBV5-1; clone_size: NA; d_call: TRBD2; j_call: TRBJ2-1; cdr3_aa: CASSSGLAGVDEQFF; cdr3_nt: TGCGCCAGCAGCTCCGGACTAGCGGGAGTAGATGAGCAGTTCTTC
v_call: TRBV10-3; clone_size: NA; d_call: NA; j_call: TRBJ2-5; cdr3_aa: CAIRSGGSKETQYF; cdr3_nt: TGTGCCATCAGGAGTGGAGGGTCCAAGGAGACCCAGTACTTC
v_call: TRBV10-3; clone_size: NA; d_call: TRBD2; j_call: TRBJ2-3; cdr3_aa: CAIRSSAGVQYF; cdr3_nt: TGTGCCATCAGGTCGTCGGCGGGAGTTCAGTATTTT
v_call: TRBV12-3/TRBV12-4; clone_size: NA; d_call: TRBD2; j_call: TRBJ2-7; cdr3_aa: CASSLGLAGLWF; cdr3_nt: TGTGCCAGCAGTCTCGGACTAGCGGGGCTTTGGTTC
v_call: TRBV7-9; clone_size: NA; d_call: TRBD1; j_call: TRBJ2-7; cdr3_aa: CASSLGTGAYEQYF; cdr3_nt: TGTGCCAGCAGCTTAGGGACAGGGGCCTACGAGCAGTACTTC
v_call: TRBV2; clone_size: NA; d_call: NA; j_call: TRBJ2-5; cdr3_aa: CASSDPYGEETQYF; cdr3_nt: TGTGCCAGCAGTGATCCCTACGGGGAGGAGACCCAGTACTTC
v_call: TRBV4-1; clone_size: NA; d_call: NA; j_call: TRBJ2-1; cdr3_aa: CASSQAGLVNEQFF; cdr3_nt: TGCGCCAGCAGCCAAGCGGGACTCGTCAATGAGCAGTTCTTC
v_call: TRBV4-3; clone_size: NA; d_call: TRBD2; j_call: TRBJ2-1; cdr3_aa: CASSQPAVAGGMAGNEQFF; cdr3_nt: TGCGCCAGCAGCCAACCCGCCGTAGCGGGAGGGATGGCGGGCAATGAGCAGTTCTTC
v_call: TRBV6-2/TRBV6-3; clone_size: NA; d_call: NA; j_call: TRBJ2-7; cdr3_aa: CASSYSKTDPYEQYF; cdr3_nt: TGTGCCAGCAGTTACTCGAAGACAGATCCCTACGAGCAGTACTTC
v_call: TRBV21-1; clone_size: NA; d_call: NA; j_call: TRBJ1-3; cdr3_aa: CASSKEMNRGRGNTIYF; cdr3_nt: TGTGCCAGCAGCAAAGAAATGAACAGGGGGCGCGGAAACACCATATATTTT
v_call: TRBV4-3; clone_size: NA; d_call: TRBD1; j_call: TRBJ2-3; cdr3_aa: CASSQEFLQGSIADTQYF; cdr3_nt: TGCGCCAGCAGCCAAGAGTTCCTACAGGGGAGTATCGCAGATACGCAGTATTTT
v_call: TRBV24-1; clone_size: NA; d_call: TRBD1; j_call: TRBJ2-1; cdr3_aa: CATSDPQGAGNEQFF; cdr3_nt: TGTGCCACCAGTGATCCTCAGGGGGCTGGTAATGAGCAGTTCTTC
v_call: TRBV11-2; clone_size: NA; d_call: NA; j_call: TRBJ2-7; cdr3_aa: CASRTTSYEQYF; cdr3_nt: TGTGCCAGCAGAACTACTAGCTACGAGCAGTACTTC
v_call: TRBV11-2; clone_size: NA; d_call: TRBD1; j_call: TRBJ2-7; cdr3_aa: CASSSTGALEYEQYF; cdr3_nt: TGTGCCAGCAGCTCAACAGGGGCCCTGGAATACGAGCAGTACTTC
v_call: TRBV15; clone_size: NA; d_call: NA; j_call: TRBJ1-4; cdr3_aa: CATLRQSGEKLFF; cdr3_nt: TGTGCCACCCTAAGGCAGTCGGGTGAAAAACTGTTTTTT
v_call: TRBV2; clone_size: few; d_call: TRBD1; j_call: TRBJ2-5; cdr3_aa: CASKTGLDETQYF; cdr3_nt: TGTGCCAGCAAGACAGGGCTGGATGAGACCCAGTACTTC
v_call: TRBV6-1; clone_size: medium-sized; d_call: NA; j_call: TRBJ1-3; cdr3_aa: CASSGPPEREGSSGNTIYF; cdr3_nt: TGTGCCAGCAGTGGACCTCCCGAGAGGGAGGGGAGCTCTGGAAACACCATATATTTT
v_call: TRBV19; clone_size: NA; d_call: TRBD1; j_call: TRBJ2-7; cdr3_aa: CASSQQGTGPSYEQYF; cdr3_nt: TGTGCCAGTAGTCAACAGGGGACAGGCCCCTCCTACGAGCAGTACTTC
v_call: TRBV6-5; clone_size: once; d_call: TRBD1; j_call: TRBJ1-2; cdr3_aa: CASERTGTAGYTF; cdr3_nt: TGTGCCAGCGAACGGACCGGGACAGCTGGCTACACCTTC
v_call: TRBV18; clone_size: NA; d_call: NA; j_call: TRBJ1-1; cdr3_aa: CASSYSRQAKNTEAFF; cdr3_nt: TGTGCCAGCTCCTACAGCCGACAGGCTAAGAACACTGAAGCTTTCTTT
v_call: TRBV4-3; clone_size: NA; d_call: NA; j_call: TRBJ1-1; cdr3_aa: CASSQEWRGARLTEAFF; cdr3_nt: TGCGCCAGCAGCCAAGAGTGGAGGGGCGCAAGGCTAACTGAAGCTTTCTTT
v_call: TRBV27; clone_size: NA; d_call: TRBD1; j_call: TRBJ1-5; cdr3_aa: CASSPLDRDYVPWNQPQHF; cdr3_nt: TGTGCCAGCAGTCCCCTGGACAGGGATTATGTCCCTTGGAATCAGCCCCAGCATTTT
v_call: TRBV7-2; clone_size: NA; d_call: TRBD2; j_call: TRBJ2-1; cdr3_aa: CASRAGTRNEQFF; cdr3_nt: TGTGCCAGCAGGGCCGGGACTAGAAATGAGCAGTTCTTC
v_call: TRBV27; clone_size: NA; d_call: TRBD1; j_call: TRBJ1-1; cdr3_aa: CASSSGTGGAEAFF; cdr3_nt: TGTGCCAGCAGTTCCGGGACAGGGGGCGCTGAAGCTTTCTTT
v_call: TRBV6-5; clone_size: NA; d_call: TRBD1; j_call: TRBJ1-2; cdr3_aa: CASSLDRGYGYTF; cdr3_nt: TGTGCCAGCAGTCTGGACAGGGGGTATGGCTACACCTTC
v_call: TRBV7-2; clone_size: NA; d_call: NA; j_call: TRBJ2-7; cdr3_aa: CASSPQNYEQYF; cdr3_nt: TGTGCCAGCAGCCCACAAAACTACGAGCAGTACTTC
v_call: TRBV6-2/TRBV6-3; clone_size: NA; d_call: NA; j_call: TRBJ1-2; cdr3_aa: CASSSRPKSSNYGYTF; cdr3_nt: TGTGCCAGCAGTTCCCGTCCTAAGAGCTCTAACTATGGCTACACCTTC
v_call: TRBV7-2; clone_size: NA; d_call: TRBD2; j_call: TRBJ2-5; cdr3_aa: CASSAGTSGSGETQYF; cdr3_nt: TGTGCCAGCAGCGCCGGGACTAGCGGGAGTGGAGAGACCCAGTACTTC
v_call: TRBV19; clone_size: NA; d_call: NA; j_call: TRBJ1-1; cdr3_aa: CASSISGSRKAFF; cdr3_nt: TGTGCCAGTAGTATAAGCGGGTCGAGGAAAGCTTTCTTT
v_call: TRBV7-9; clone_size: NA; d_call: TRBD1; j_call: TRBJ1-5; cdr3_aa: CASSTGQGELAQHF; cdr3_nt: TGTGCCAGCAGCACCGGACAGGGGGAGCTCGCCCAGCATTTT
v_call: TRBV9; clone_size: NA; d_call: TRBD2; j_call: TRBJ2-3; cdr3_aa: CASSVGGTSGSEGSQYF; cdr3_nt: TGTGCCAGCAGCGTAGGAGGGACTAGCGGGAGTGAGGGATCGCAGTATTTT
v_call: TRBV4-2; clone_size: many; d_call: NA; j_call: TRBJ1-5; cdr3_aa: CASSLDSYSNQPQHF; cdr3_nt: TGTGCCAGCAGCCTCGACAGTTATAGCAATCAGCCCCAGCATTTT
v_call: TRBV11-3; clone_size: NA; d_call: TRBD2; j_call: TRBJ2-3; cdr3_aa: CASSPGTSGGATDTQYF; cdr3_nt: TGTGCCAGCAGCCCCGGGACTAGCGGGGGGGCAACAGACACGCAGTATTTT
v_call: TRBV6-5; clone_size: NA; d_call: NA; j_call: TRBJ1-5; cdr3_aa: CASSQIGGSNQPQHF; cdr3_nt: TGTGCCAGCAGTCAAATAGGGGGAAGCAATCAGCCCCAGCATTTT
v_call: TRBV5-4; clone_size: NA; d_call: NA; j_call: TRBJ2-3; cdr3_aa: CASTLTGTGTQYF; cdr3_nt: TGTGCCAGCACTTTGACAGGTACCGGTACGCAGTATTTT
v_call: TRBV6-4; clone_size: NA; d_call: TRBD2; j_call: TRBJ2-1; cdr3_aa: CASSDYAGGHGEQFF; cdr3_nt: TGTGCCAGCAGTGATTATGCGGGGGGCCACGGTGAGCAGTTCTTC
v_call: TRBV5-1; clone_size: NA; d_call: NA; j_call: TRBJ1-3; cdr3_aa: CASSLGSSHSSGNTIYF; cdr3_nt: TGCGCCAGCAGCTTGGGGTCGAGCCATTCCTCTGGAAACACCATATATTTT
v_call: TRBV3-1/TRBV3-2; clone_size: NA; d_call: NA; j_call: TRBJ2-6; cdr3_aa: CASSQGTGSGANVLTF; cdr3_nt: TGTGCCAGCAGCCAAGGTACGGGATCTGGGGCCAACGTCCTGACTTTC
v_call: TRBV28; clone_size: NA; d_call: NA; j_call: TRBJ1-1; cdr3_aa: CASSLSADPKYTEAFF; cdr3_nt: TGTGCCAGCAGTTTGTCAGCGGACCCTAAATACACTGAAGCTTTCTTT
v_call: TRBV9; clone_size: NA; d_call: NA; j_call: TRBJ2-5; cdr3_aa: CASSVASAKTQYF; cdr3_nt: TGTGCCAGCAGCGTGGCTAGCGCCAAGACCCAGTACTTC
v_call: TRBV19; clone_size: once; d_call: NA; j_call: TRBJ2-1; cdr3_aa: CASSIRGGNSYNEQFF; cdr3_nt: TGTGCCAGTAGTATAAGGGGGGGCAACTCCTACAATGAGCAGTTCTTC
v_call: TRBV28; clone_size: NA; d_call: NA; j_call: TRBJ2-3; cdr3_aa: CASSSAGDTQYF; cdr3_nt: TGTGCCAGCAGTTCCGCAGGGGATACGCAGTATTTT